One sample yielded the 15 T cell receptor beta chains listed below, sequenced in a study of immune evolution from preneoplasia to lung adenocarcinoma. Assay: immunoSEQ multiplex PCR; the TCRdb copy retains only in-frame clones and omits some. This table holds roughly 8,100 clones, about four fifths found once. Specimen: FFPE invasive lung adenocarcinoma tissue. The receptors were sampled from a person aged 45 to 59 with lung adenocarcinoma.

CDR3 in amino acids: CASSRGWVTQYF. The CDR3 region has the DNA TGTGCCAGCAGCAGAGGTTGGGTTACGCAGTATTTT. The genes are TRBV11-2 and TRBJ2-3; no reliable D call. Germline V CDR1 and CDR2: SGHAT, FQNNGV. This CDR3 spans 12 amino acids. Between the trimmed V and J ends, which lost 5 bases and 8 bases, there was a span of 11 bases.

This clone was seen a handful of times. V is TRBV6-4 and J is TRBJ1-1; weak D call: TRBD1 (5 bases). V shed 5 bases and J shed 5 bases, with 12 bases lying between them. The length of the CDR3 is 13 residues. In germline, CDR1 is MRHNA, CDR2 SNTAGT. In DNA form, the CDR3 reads TGTGCCAGCAGTTTATCACAGGTGACTGAAGCTTTCTTT. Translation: CASSLSQVTEAFF.

In DNA form, the CDR3 reads TGCGCCAGCAGCTTGGCCAGGAGAGAAGAGACCCAGTACTTC. Translation gives CASSLARREETQYF. The J gene is TRBJ2-5, the V gene TRBV5-1; D not resolved. Trimming shortened V by 0 bases and J by 3 bases, and 9 bases separated the two germline ends. This CDR3 is built from 14 residues. CDR1 is SGHRS and CDR2 is YFSETQ in the germline V gene.

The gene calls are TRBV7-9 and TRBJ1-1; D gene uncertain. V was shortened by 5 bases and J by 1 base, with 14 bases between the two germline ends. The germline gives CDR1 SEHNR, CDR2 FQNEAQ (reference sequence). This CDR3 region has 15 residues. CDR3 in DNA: TGTGCCAGCAGCGGGGATCTGGCCAAGAACACTGAAGCTTTCTTT. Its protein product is CASSGDLAKNTEAFF.

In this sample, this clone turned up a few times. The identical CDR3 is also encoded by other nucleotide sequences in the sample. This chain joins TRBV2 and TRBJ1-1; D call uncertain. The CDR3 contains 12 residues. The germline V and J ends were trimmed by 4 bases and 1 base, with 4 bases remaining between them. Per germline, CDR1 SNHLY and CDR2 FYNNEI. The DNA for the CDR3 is TGTGCCAGCAGTGCCGGGAACACTGAAGCTTTCTTT. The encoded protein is CASSAGNTEAFF.

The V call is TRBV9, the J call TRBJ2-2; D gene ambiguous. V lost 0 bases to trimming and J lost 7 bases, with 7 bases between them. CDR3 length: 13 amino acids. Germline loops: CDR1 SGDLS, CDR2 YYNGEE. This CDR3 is CASSVEKDGELFF. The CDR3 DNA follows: TGTGCCAGCAGCGTAGAAAAGGACGGGGAGCTGTTTTTT.

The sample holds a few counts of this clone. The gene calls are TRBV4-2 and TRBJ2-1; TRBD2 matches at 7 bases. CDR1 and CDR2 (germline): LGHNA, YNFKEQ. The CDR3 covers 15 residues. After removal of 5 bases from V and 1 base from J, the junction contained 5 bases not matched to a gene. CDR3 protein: CASSSPGGSYNEQFF. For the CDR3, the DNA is TGTGCCAGCAGCTCCCCCGGGGGGTCCTACAATGAGCAGTTCTTC.

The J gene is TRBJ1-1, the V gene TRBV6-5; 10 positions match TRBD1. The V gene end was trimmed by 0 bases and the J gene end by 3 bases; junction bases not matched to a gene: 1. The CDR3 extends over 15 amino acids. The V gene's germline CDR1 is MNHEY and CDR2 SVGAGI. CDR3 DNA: TGTGCCAGCAGTTACTCGGGGACAGGGGACACTGAAGCTTTCTTT. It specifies CASSYSGTGDTEAFF.

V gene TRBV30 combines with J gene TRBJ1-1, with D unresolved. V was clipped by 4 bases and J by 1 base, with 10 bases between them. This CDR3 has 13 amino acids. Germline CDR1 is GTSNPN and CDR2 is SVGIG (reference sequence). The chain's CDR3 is CAWTLGPNTEAFF. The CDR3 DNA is TGTGCCTGGACCTTGGGCCCGAACACTGAAGCTTTCTTT.

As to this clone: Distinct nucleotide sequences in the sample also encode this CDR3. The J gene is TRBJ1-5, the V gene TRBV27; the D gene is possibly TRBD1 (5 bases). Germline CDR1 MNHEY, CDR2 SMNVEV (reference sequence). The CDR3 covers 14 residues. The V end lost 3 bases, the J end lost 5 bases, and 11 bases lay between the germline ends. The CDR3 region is CASSFGGGDQPQHF. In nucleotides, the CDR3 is TGTGCCAGCAGTTTCGGAGGAGGGGATCAGCCCCAGCATTTT.

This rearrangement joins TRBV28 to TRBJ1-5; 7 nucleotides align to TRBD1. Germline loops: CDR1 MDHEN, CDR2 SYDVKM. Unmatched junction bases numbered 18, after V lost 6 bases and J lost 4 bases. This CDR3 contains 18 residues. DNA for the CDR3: TGTGCCAGCAGCCCCAAGCCCTCGCTGACAGGGACGAATCAGCCCCAGCATTTT. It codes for CASSPKPSLTGTNQPQHF. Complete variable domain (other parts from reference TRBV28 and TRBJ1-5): DVKVTQSSRYLVKRTGEKVFLECVQDMDHENMFWYRQDPGLGLRLIYFSYDVKMKEKGDIPEGYSVSREKKERFSLILESASTNQTSMYLCASSPKPSLTGTNQPQHFGDGTRLSIL.

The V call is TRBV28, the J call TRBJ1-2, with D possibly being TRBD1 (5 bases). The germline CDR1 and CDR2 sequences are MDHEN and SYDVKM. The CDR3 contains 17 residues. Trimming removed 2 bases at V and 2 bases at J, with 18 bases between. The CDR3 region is CASSLGASDGQNYGYTF. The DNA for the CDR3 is TGTGCCAGCAGTTTAGGAGCGTCGGACGGACAAAACTATGGCTACACCTTC.

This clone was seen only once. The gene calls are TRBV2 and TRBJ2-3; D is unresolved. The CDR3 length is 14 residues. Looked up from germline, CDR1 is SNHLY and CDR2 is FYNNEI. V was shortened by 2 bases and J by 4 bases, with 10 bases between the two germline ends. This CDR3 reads CASSEWKVPDTQYF. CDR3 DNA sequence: TGTGCCAGCAGTGAATGGAAGGTCCCAGATACGCAGTATTTT.

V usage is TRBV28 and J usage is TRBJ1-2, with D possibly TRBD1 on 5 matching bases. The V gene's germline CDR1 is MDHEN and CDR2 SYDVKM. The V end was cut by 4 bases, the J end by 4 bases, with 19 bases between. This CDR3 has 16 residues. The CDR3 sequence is CASSYDRLSRVYGYTF. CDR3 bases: TGTGCCAGCAGTTATGACCGCTTGAGCAGGGTCTATGGCTACACCTTC.

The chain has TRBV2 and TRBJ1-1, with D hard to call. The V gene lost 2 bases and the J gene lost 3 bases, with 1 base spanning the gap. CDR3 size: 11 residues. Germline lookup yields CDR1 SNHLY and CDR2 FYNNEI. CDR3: CASSEHTEAFF. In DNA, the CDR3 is TGTGCCAGCAGTGAACACACTGAAGCTTTCTTT.